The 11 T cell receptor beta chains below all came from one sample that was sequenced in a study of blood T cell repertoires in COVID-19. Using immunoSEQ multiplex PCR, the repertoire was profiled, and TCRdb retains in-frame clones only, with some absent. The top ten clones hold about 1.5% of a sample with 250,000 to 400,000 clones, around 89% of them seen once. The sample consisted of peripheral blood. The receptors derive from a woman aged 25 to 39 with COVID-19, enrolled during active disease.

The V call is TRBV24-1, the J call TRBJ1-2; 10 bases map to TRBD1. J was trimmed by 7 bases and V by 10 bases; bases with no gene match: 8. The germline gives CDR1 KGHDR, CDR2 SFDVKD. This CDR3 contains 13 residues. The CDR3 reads CATGTGAVGGYTF. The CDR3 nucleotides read TGTGCCACTGGGACAGGGGCGGTTGGTGGCTACACCTTC.

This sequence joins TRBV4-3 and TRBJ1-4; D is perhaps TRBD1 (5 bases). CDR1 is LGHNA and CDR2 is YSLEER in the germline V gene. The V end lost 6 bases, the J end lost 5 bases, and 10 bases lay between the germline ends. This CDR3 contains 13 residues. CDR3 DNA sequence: TGCGCCAGCAGGACAGCAATGAATGAAAAACTGTTTTTT. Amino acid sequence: CASRTAMNEKLFF.

The DNA for the CDR3 is TGTGCCAGCAGCTTAGGGCGCGGGGTTGACTACGAGCAGTACTTC. The encoded protein is CASSLGRGVDYEQYF. The chain carries TRBV7-6 and TRBJ2-7, with a possible D match to TRBD2 (6 bases). The CDR3 contains 15 residues. CDR1 is SGHVS, CDR2 FNYEAQ, per germline. The germline V and J ends were trimmed by 1 base and 3 bases, with 13 bases remaining between them.

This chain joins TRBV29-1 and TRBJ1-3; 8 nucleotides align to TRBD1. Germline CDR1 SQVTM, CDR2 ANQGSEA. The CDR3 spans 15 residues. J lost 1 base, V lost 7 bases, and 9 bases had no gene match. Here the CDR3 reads CSGPGQVLSGNTIYF. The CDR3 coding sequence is TGCAGCGGTCCGGGACAGGTATTGTCTGGAAACACCATATATTTT.

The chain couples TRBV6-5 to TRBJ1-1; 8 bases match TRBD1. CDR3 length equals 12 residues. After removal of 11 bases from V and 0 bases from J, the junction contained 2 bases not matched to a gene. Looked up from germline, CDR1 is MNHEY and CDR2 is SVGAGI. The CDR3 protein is CAGQGMNTEAFF. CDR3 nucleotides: TGTGCCGGACAGGGAATGAACACTGAAGCTTTCTTT.

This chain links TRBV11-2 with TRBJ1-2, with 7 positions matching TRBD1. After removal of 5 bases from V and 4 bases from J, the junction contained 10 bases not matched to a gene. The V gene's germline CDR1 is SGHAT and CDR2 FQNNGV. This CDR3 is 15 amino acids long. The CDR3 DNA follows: TGTGCCAGCAGCCCCACCTTAAAGGGGGCCTATGGCTACACCTTC. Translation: CASSPTLKGAYGYTF.

CDR3 protein: CASSGGTPRDDEQFF. The CDR3, as DNA: TGTGCCAGCAGCGGCGGGACTCCCAGAGACGATGAGCAGTTCTTC. The J gene is TRBJ2-1, the V gene TRBV5-4, with D possibly matching TRBD2 (6 bases). The V and J ends lost 4 bases and 8 bases respectively, with 19 bases between them. The germline V gene has CDR1 SGHNT and CDR2 YYREEE (reference sequence). The CDR3 has 15 amino acids.

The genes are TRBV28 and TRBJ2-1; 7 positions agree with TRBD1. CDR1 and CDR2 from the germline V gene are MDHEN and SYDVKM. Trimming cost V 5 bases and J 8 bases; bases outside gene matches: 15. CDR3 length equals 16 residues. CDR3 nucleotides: TGTGCCAGCAGTCCTAGACAGGGTCCCAATTTTCATGAGCAGTTCTTC. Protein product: CASSPRQGPNFHEQFF.

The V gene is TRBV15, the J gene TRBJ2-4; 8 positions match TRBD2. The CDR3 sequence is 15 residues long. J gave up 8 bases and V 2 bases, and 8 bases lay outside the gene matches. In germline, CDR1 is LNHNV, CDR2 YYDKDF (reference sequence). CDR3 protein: CATSRSPSGGDIQYF. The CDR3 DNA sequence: TGTGCCACCAGCAGATCACCCTCCGGGGGGGACATTCAGTACTTC.

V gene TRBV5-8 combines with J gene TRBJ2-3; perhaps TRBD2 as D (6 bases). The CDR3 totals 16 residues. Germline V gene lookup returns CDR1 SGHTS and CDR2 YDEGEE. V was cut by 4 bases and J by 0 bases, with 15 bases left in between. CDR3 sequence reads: CASSLGLITSTDTQYF. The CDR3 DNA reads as TGTGCCAGCAGCCTGGGACTGATCACTAGCACAGATACGCAGTATTTT.

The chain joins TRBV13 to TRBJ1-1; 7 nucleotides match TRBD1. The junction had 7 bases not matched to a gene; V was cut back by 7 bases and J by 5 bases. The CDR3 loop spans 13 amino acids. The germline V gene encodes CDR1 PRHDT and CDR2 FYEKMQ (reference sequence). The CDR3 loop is CASTVPGGTEAFF. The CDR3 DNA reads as TGTGCCAGCACAGTTCCAGGGGGGACTGAAGCTTTCTTT.